The rows below give T cell receptor beta chains drawn from one sample of a study of OX40 agonist ivuxolimab in advanced cancers. Clones were read by immunoSEQ multiplex PCR, and TCRdb kept only the in-frame ones, dropping some. Of around 80,000 clones listed, approximately 93% are singletons. Sequencing used CD4+ or CD8+ T cells sorted from blood, obtained in a trial of the OX40 agonist ivuxolimab. The receptors here all came from an adult with an advanced solid tumor such as melanoma, head and neck, liver or kidney cancer. CDR3s leave out the opening cysteine and the closing phenylalanine or tryptophan. Each record gives: J gene, V gene, CDR3 protein.

J gene: TRBJ2-2
V gene: TRBV5-1
CDR3 protein: ASSHNVQGNTGELF

J gene: TRBJ2-6
V gene: TRBV9
CDR3 protein: ASSGGGEPSGANVLT

J gene: TRBJ2-1
V gene: TRBV15
CDR3 protein: ATSRPGTRAYNEQF

J gene: TRBJ2-7
V gene: TRBV29-1
CDR3 protein: SVVGTGVEQY

J gene: TRBJ1-1
V gene: TRBV5-1
CDR3 protein: ASSLDEDRAALEAF

J gene: TRBJ1-1
V gene: TRBV28
CDR3 protein: ASSGDSGQGTEAF

J gene: TRBJ2-1
V gene: TRBV6-5
CDR3 protein: ASSYPAPFLF

J gene: TRBJ2-1
V gene: TRBV19
CDR3 protein: ASSGRGHLAKHEQF

J gene: TRBJ1-2
V gene: TRBV6-5
CDR3 protein: ASRAGLTIYGYT

J gene: TRBJ1-4
V gene: TRBV9
CDR3 protein: ASSLSYGGKYEKLF

J gene: TRBJ2-1
V gene: TRBV7-8
CDR3 protein: ASSLLAGVVGDYNEQF

J gene: TRBJ1-5
V gene: TRBV7-9
CDR3 protein: ASSLAPGQPQH

J gene: TRBJ2-1
V gene: TRBV27
CDR3 protein: ASGRDRGI

J gene: TRBJ2-1
V gene: TRBV18
CDR3 protein: ASSPGNEQF

J gene: TRBJ2-5
V gene: TRBV12-5
CDR3 protein: ASGPGDYQETQY

J gene: TRBJ2-7
V gene: TRBV28
CDR3 protein: ASSNPWTGHRQREQY

J gene: TRBJ2-1
V gene: TRBV6-4
CDR3 protein: ASSEGQGPGGEQF

J gene: TRBJ2-3
V gene: TRBV15
CDR3 protein: ATSRGLANTDTQY

J gene: TRBJ2-3
V gene: TRBV28
CDR3 protein: ASSLRWGRGADTQY

J gene: TRBJ2-7
V gene: TRBV27
CDR3 protein: ASSFRDISYEQY

J gene: TRBJ2-7
V gene: TRBV4-1
CDR3 protein: ASSQGTGVSYEQY

J gene: TRBJ1-3
V gene: TRBV5-1
CDR3 protein: ASRGSGQGQYSGNTIY

J gene: TRBJ2-7
V gene: TRBV21-1
CDR3 protein: ASSKAADRGTYEQY

J gene: TRBJ2-7
V gene: TRBV5-4
CDR3 protein: ASSFEGLGYEQY

J gene: TRBJ2-1
V gene: TRBV29-1
CDR3 protein: SVAEISYNEQF

J gene: TRBJ2-6
V gene: TRBV27
CDR3 protein: ASRTLFTGANVLT

J gene: TRBJ2-7
V gene: TRBV27
CDR3 protein: ASSLGVALAYEQY

J gene: TRBJ2-7
V gene: TRBV5-5
CDR3 protein: ASSPSVVGGSYEQY